The T cell receptor beta chain under discussion was sequenced for a study of identical twins. Findings and limits, study-wide: One should note that invariant MAIT and iNKT cells could partly confound zero-insertion analyses. The more abundant beta clonotypes in cord blood had fewer insertions, and memory repertoires did not show this.

The sample holds many counts of this clonotype. Its cognate antigen is unknown. Germline-derived CDR1 and CDR2 are SGHKS and YYEKEE (reference sequence). The CDR3 runs 12 residues. V lost 1 base to trimming and J lost 5 bases, with 6 bases between them. TCRdb reprocessed the 5' RACE reads with MiXCR, giving one entry per CDR3 protein. The sample carries 700,000 or so distinct CDR3 sequences, less than 10% recorded once. This same sample was also part of a study on yellow fever vaccine responses in identical twins.

Sequencing was carried out using PBMCs. The V and J genes are TRBV5-5 and TRBJ2-5; no firm D call. This TCR came from a woman younger than 30 in good health. The CDR3 DNA reads as TGTGCCAGCAGCTTGTCAGAGGAGACCCAGTACTTC. It codes for CASSLSEETQYF.